Listed below are T cell receptor beta chains from one sample, sequenced in a study of T cells in localized non-small cell lung cancer. Data came from immunoSEQ multiplex PCR; TCRdb stores just in-frame clones and leaves some out. The sample holds about 1,600 clones, 34% seen once. The sequences come from normal lung tissue next to the tumor, collected before any cancer treatment. The receptors here all came from a male donor aged 60 or over with stage I squamous cell lung carcinoma. The CDR3 runs from the conserved cysteine through the conserved F or W. The D gene is left open where the match is weak. Rows may omit the clone size; those that give it use once, few, many or a size class.

>.|TRBJ2-4|TRBV30|13|.
TGTGCCTCTCTGTGGCCGAATCGGAACATTCAGTACTTC
CASLWPNRNIQYF
>.|TRBJ1-3|TRBV5-1|14|.
TGCGCCAGCAGCTTGGGGGACCCAAGGGCCACCATATATTTT
CASSLGDPRATIYF
>.|TRBJ2-1|TRBV6-8|15|medium-sized
TGTGCCAGCAGTCGGCGGGGCGGGATTAGCGATGAGCAGTTCTTC
CASSRRGGISDEQFF
>.|TRBJ1-2|TRBV28|12|large
TGTGCCGCCGGGCGGTTGAACTATGGCTACACCTTC
CAAGRLNYGYTF
>.|TRBJ2-5|TRBV12-5|15|few
TGTGCTAGTGCTCCGAGGGGAGGCGCCGGGGAGACCCAGTACTTC
CASAPRGGAGETQYF
>TRBD1|TRBJ1-1|TRBV29-1|13|.
TGCAGCGCCGGTACGACAGGGGGCATAGGAGCTTTCTTT
CSAGTTGGIGAFF
>TRBD2|TRBJ2-1|TRBV25-1|14|.
TGTGCCAGCAGTGTTAGCGGGAGGGCGGTAGAGCAGTTCTTC
CASSVSGRAVEQFF
>.|TRBJ1-2|TRBV14|13|few
TGTGCCAGCGCCAGGGAAAGTTCGAGGGGCTACACCTTC
CASARESSRGYTF
>.|TRBJ1-1|TRBV11-3|15|medium-sized
TGTGCCAGCAGCTTAGAAGACAGGTCCGGCACTGAAGCTTTCTTT
CASSLEDRSGTEAFF
>.|TRBJ2-7|TRBV18|12|.
TGTGCCAGCTCGGAAGGCTCCTACGAGCAGTACTTC
CASSEGSYEQYF
>.|TRBJ1-4|TRBV11-3|17|few
TGTGCCAGCAGCTTCCAGGGAGGGGAGGCAACTAATGAAAAACTGTTTTTT
CASSFQGGEATNEKLFF
>TRBD2|TRBJ2-6|TRBV19|20|.
TGTGCCAGTAGTGTTCCCCGTCTCCTAGCGGGAGGTAGTGGGGCCAACGTCCTGACTTTC
CASSVPRLLAGGSGANVLTF
>.|TRBJ2-7|TRBV18|14|.
TGTGCCAGCTCACCGCAGGGTCAACTCTACGAGCAGTACTTC
CASSPQGQLYEQYF
>.|TRBJ1-1|TRBV9|14|few
TGTGCCAGCAGCGTATCCGGAGGGAAAACTGAAGCTTTCTTT
CASSVSGGKTEAFF
>.|TRBJ2-5|TRBV29-1|18|.
TGCAGCGTGGAAAGCCCTCTCCTATCGAACCGACCTCAAGAGACCCAGTACTTC
CSVESPLLSNRPQETQYF
>TRBD1|TRBJ2-4|TRBV6-8|13|.
TGTGCCAGCTTTGGACAGGGGCAAAACATTCAGTACTTC
CASFGQGQNIQYF
>.|TRBJ2-2|TRBV7-5|15|.
TGTGCCAGCAGCTGGAGACTACCTAACACCGGGGAGCTGTTTTTT
CASSWRLPNTGELFF
>TRBD1|TRBJ2-2|TRBV19|16|few
TGTGCCAGTAGACCCCCCCGGACAGGGGACACCGGGGAGCTGTTTTTT
CASRPPRTGDTGELFF
>TRBD2|TRBJ2-2|TRBV6-8|15|few
TGTGCCAGCAGTTTGGGAGGGGTCAATACTGGGGAGCTGTTTTTT
CASSLGGVNTGELFF
>TRBD2|TRBJ2-5|TRBV11-3|15|.
TGTGCCAGCAGCCCCTTCGGGGGGAAAAGAGAGACCCAGTACTTC
CASSPFGGKRETQYF
>TRBD1|TRBJ1-5|TRBV29-1|12|.
TGCAGCGGCGGACAGGCCCGGTGGCCCCAGCATTTT
CSGGQARWPQHF
>.|TRBJ2-7|TRBV6-8|16|medium-sized
TGTGCCAGCAGTAACCTACGACAGCAATACCCTTACGAGCAGTACTTC
CASSNLRQQYPYEQYF
>.|TRBJ2-4|TRBV19|17|.
TGTGCCAGTAGTATTGATGGGGCGTCACTAGCCAAAAACATTCAGTACTTC
CASSIDGASLAKNIQYF
>TRBD2|TRBJ2-1|TRBV5-1|14|.
TGCGCCAGCAGTCCCGGGACTAGTATGAATGAGCAGTTCTTC
CASSPGTSMNEQFF
>.|TRBJ2-7|TRBV1|14|.
TGCGCCAGCAGCCAAGATGGCGGGTTGGTCGAGCAGTACTTC
CASSQDGGLVEQYF
>TRBD1|TRBJ2-7|TRBV28|15|few
TGTGCCAGCAACCCTCCGGGACAGGGGTCCTACGAGCAGTACTTC
CASNPPGQGSYEQYF
>.|TRBJ2-3|TRBV18|16|.
TGTGCCAGCTCACTGAAAGAGGATACTAGCACAGATACGCAGTATTTT
CASSLKEDTSTDTQYF
>.|TRBJ1-4|TRBV19|14|.
TGTGCCAGTACCCACCGAGCGACTAATGAAAAACTGTTTTTT
CASTHRATNEKLFF